Below, 21 T cell receptor beta chains from the same sample are listed, as sequenced in a study of cytomegalovirus exposure and HLA in healthy donors. PCR involved 60 Vbeta and 13 Jbeta primers. Assay: immunoSEQ multiplex PCR; the TCRdb copy retains only in-frame clones and omits some. In the table there are approximately 110,000 clones, roughly 70% of which are singletons. Sequencing was carried out using PBMCs. All receptors derive from a man aged 35-49 years in good health and CMV-seropositive.

V gene TRBV19 combines with J gene TRBJ1-1, with 12 bases aligning to TRBD1. The germline CDR1 and CDR2 sequences are LNHDA and SQIVND (reference sequence). The CDR3 spans 13 residues. V was pared by 9 bases and J by 7 bases, with 6 bases of the junction left unmatched. The CDR3 region is CASRDRGLGEAFF. In nucleotides, the CDR3 is TGTGCCAGCCGGGACAGGGGGCTAGGTGAAGCTTTCTTT.

The V call is TRBV29-1, the J call TRBJ2-6; 7 positions agree with TRBD1. This CDR3 spans 15 amino acids. After removal of 6 bases from V and 4 bases from J, the junction contained 9 bases not matched to a gene. CDR1 is SQVTM and CDR2 is ANQGSEA in the germline V gene. CDR3 bases: TGCAGCGTCGTCGACAGGGCGTCCGGGGCCAACGTCCTGACTTTC. Protein product: CSVVDRASGANVLTF.

The chain links TRBV6-5 to TRBJ2-5, with 9 bases matching TRBD2. Near its end, the DNA agrees better with TRBJ2-7, so the J call may be wrong. Germline lookup yields CDR1 MNHEY and CDR2 SVGAGI. The CDR3 contains 16 residues. This CDR3 reads CASSYSASGASYEQYF. CDR3 DNA: TGTGCCAGCAGTTACTCGGCTAGCGGGGCTTCCTACGAGCAGTACTTC.

V is TRBV19 and J is TRBJ1-5; the D gene is possibly TRBD1 (6 bases). This CDR3 is built from 14 residues. Trimming left V 11 bases short and J 4 bases short, with 18 bases between. Per germline, CDR1 LNHDA and CDR2 SQIVND (reference sequence). In nucleotides, the CDR3 is TGTGCCGTGGGGGGGTCGACAGGTAATCAGCCCCAGCATTTT. Translated: CAVGGSTGNQPQHF. Together with reference TRBV19 and TRBJ1-5, the CDR3 gives the full variable domain: DGGITQSPKYLFRKEGQNVTLSCEQNLNHDAMYWYRQDPGQGLRLIYYSQIVNDFQKGDIAEGYSVSREKKESFPLTVTSAQKNPTAFYLCAVGGSTGNQPQHFGDGTRLSIL.

The chain has TRBV28 and TRBJ2-7; TRBD1 agrees at 8 bases. The CDR3 is 14 amino acids. With V trimmed by 7 bases and J by 2 bases, 7 bases remained unmatched. Per germline, CDR1 MDHEN and CDR2 SYDVKM. The CDR3 region has the DNA TGTGCCAGCATCACGACAGGGGCGCCCTACGAGCAGTACTTC. Residues: CASITTGAPYEQYF.

The rearrangement links TRBV7-9 to TRBJ1-4, with D uncertain. Between the trimmed V and J ends, which lost 5 bases and 0 bases, there was a span of 10 bases. Germline V lookup: CDR1 SEHNR, CDR2 FQNEAQ (reference sequence). This CDR3 comprises 15 residues. CDR3 loop: CASSPPVSTNEKLFF. The CDR3 DNA is TGTGCCAGCAGCCCCCCCGTTTCAACTAATGAAAAACTGTTTTTT.

In this sample, this clone turned up once. V is TRBV23-1 and J is TRBJ2-7, with 8 nucleotides matching TRBD1. TRBV23-1 is an open reading frame, and its role is uncertain. The CDR3 is made up of 14 amino acids. V lost 3 bases and J lost 3; bases outside the gene matches: 4. CDR3: CASSQADRVYEQYF. The CDR3 DNA sequence: TGCGCCAGCAGTCAGGCGGACAGGGTCTACGAGCAGTACTTC.

The rearrangement links TRBV5-1 to TRBJ2-1, with D possibly being TRBD2 (6 bases). The CDR3 loop spans 15 amino acids. Looked up from germline, CDR1 is SGHRS and CDR2 is YFSETQ. V gave up 4 bases and J gave up 4 bases, with 15 bases separating them. CDR3 residues: CASSVVSSVYNEQFF. As DNA, the CDR3 is TGCGCCAGCAGCGTGGTGTCTAGCGTGTACAATGAGCAGTTCTTC.

V is TRBV4-3 and J is TRBJ2-7; D is possibly TRBD1 (5 bases). V lost 4 bases to trimming and J lost 3 bases, with 13 bases between them. This CDR3 spans 14 amino acids. The germline CDR1 and CDR2 sequences are LGHNA and YSLEER. The CDR3 spells CASSRQTPSYEQYF. The DNA of the CDR3 is TGCGCCAGCAGCCGACAGACACCAAGCTACGAGCAGTACTTC.

This clone has only a few counts. Here the CDR3 reads CASSRSGGQPQHF. The CDR3 nucleotides read TGTGCCAGCAGCAGATCAGGGGGGCAGCCCCAGCATTTT. The chain carries TRBV7-9 and TRBJ1-5, with 7 bases identical to TRBD1. Germline V gene data show CDR1 as SEHNR and CDR2 as FQNEAQ (reference sequence). Losses at the gene ends were 5 bases for V and 7 bases for J; bases not matched to a gene: 5. This CDR3 has 13 residues.

This clone was recorded a few times. J is TRBJ1-1 and V is TRBV7-8; no clear D gene. Germline V lookup: CDR1 SGHVS, CDR2 FQNEAQ. Between the trimmed V and J ends, which lost 2 bases and 0 bases, there was a span of 7 bases. The CDR3 runs to 14 residues. The CDR3 reads CASSLQVMNTEAFF. CDR3 nucleotides: TGTGCCAGCAGCTTACAGGTAATGAACACTGAAGCTTTCTTT.

This chain links TRBV9 with TRBJ2-5, with 7 bases that match TRBD2. The CDR3 spans 14 residues. J was trimmed by 5 bases and V by 3 bases; bases with no gene match: 7. Germline lookup yields CDR1 SGDLS and CDR2 YYNGEE. CDR3 loop: CASSARLAAETQYF. CDR3 coding DNA: TGTGCCAGCAGCGCTAGACTAGCTGCTGAGACCCAGTACTTC.

The rearrangement uses TRBV19 and TRBJ2-5, with a weak D call TRBD2 (7 bases). Germline V CDR1 and CDR2: LNHDA, SQIVND (reference sequence). There are 14 residues in the CDR3. V was cut by 6 bases and J by 2 bases, with 13 bases left in between. This CDR3 reads CASSPGGIQETQYF. The CDR3 coding sequence is TGTGCCAGTAGCCCGGGGGGCATACAAGAGACCCAGTACTTC.

V usage is TRBV29-1 and J usage is TRBJ2-1, with 8 bases matching TRBD2. The germline V gene has CDR1 SQVTM and CDR2 ANQGSEA. Trimming took 4 bases from V and 6 from J; bases not matched to a gene: 11. The CDR3 runs to 15 residues. In nucleotides, the CDR3 is TGCAGCGTTGGGGGAGGGACTAGTGATGCCAATGAGCAGTTCTTC. This gives the protein CSVGGGTSDANEQFF.

This clone was detected only once. The V and J genes are TRBV9 and TRBJ2-1; 7 bases align to TRBD2. Looked up from germline, CDR1 is SGDLS and CDR2 is YYNGEE. This CDR3 has 15 amino acids. Germline trimming cut 1 base from V and 4 bases from J; bases unmatched to any gene: 5. CDR3: CASSVTSGVYNEQFF. The CDR3 DNA reads TGTGCCAGCAGCGTAACAAGCGGGGTTTACAATGAGCAGTTCTTC.

The rearrangement joins TRBV9 to TRBJ2-1, with D tentatively TRBD2 (6 bases). CDR1 and CDR2 from the germline V gene are SGDLS and YYNGEE. The CDR3 is made up of 16 amino acids. The germline V and J ends were trimmed by 0 bases and 8 bases, with 18 bases remaining between them. CDR3 residues: CASSVEAGGIVDEQFF. For the CDR3, the DNA is TGTGCCAGCAGCGTAGAGGCTGGCGGGATCGTCGATGAGCAGTTCTTC.

The V and J genes are TRBV4-3 and TRBJ2-7, with 12 nucleotides matching TRBD2. Trimming at V came to 0 bases and at J to 2 bases, leaving 2 bases not matched to a gene. The CDR3 sequence is 16 residues long. Germline lookup yields CDR1 LGHNA and CDR2 YSLEER. CDR3 loop: CASSQDLAGGAYEQYF. The CDR3, as DNA: TGCGCCAGCAGCCAAGATCTAGCGGGAGGGGCCTACGAGCAGTACTTC.

The genes are TRBV19 and TRBJ2-7; 13 bases are a match to TRBD2. This CDR3 spans 16 amino acids. Looked up from germline, CDR1 is LNHDA and CDR2 is SQIVND (reference sequence). V gave up 6 bases and J gave up 4 bases; unmatched junction bases: 9. This CDR3 is CASRPVGLAGVYEQYF. CDR3 nucleotide sequence: TGTGCCAGTAGGCCGGTAGGACTAGCGGGAGTATACGAGCAGTACTTC.

This clone has more than one count but fewer than ten. The chain has TRBV10-1 and TRBJ2-3; 7 bases fit TRBD1. This CDR3 region has 14 residues. Germline values: CDR1 WNHNN, CDR2 SYGVQD (reference sequence). Trimming took 3 bases from V and 7 from J; bases not matched to a gene: 7. CDR3 in DNA: TGCGCCAGCAGTGAAATGGCAGGGGGAAATACGCAGTATTTT. Translated, it gives CASSEMAGGNTQYF.

This chain joins TRBV7-9 and TRBJ2-7; 9 bases line up with TRBD1. The V and J ends lost 5 bases and 4 bases, in that order; junction bases with no gene match: 3. The CDR3 is 13 amino acids. Germline assignment: CDR1 SEHNR and CDR2 FQNEAQ (reference sequence). This CDR3 is CASSTGGQYEQYF. The CDR3 DNA follows: TGTGCCAGCAGCACAGGGGGCCAGTACGAGCAGTACTTC.

This clone has a single count. The V and J genes are TRBV30 and TRBJ1-4, with D unresolved. This CDR3 region has 15 residues. Between the trimmed V and J ends, which lost 2 bases and 4 bases, there was a span of 14 bases. Germline V CDR1 and CDR2: GTSNPN, SVGIG (reference sequence). CDR3 DNA sequence: TGTGCCTGGAGTAGATATTACAGAAGTAATGAAAAACTGTTTTTT. It is translated as CAWSRYYRSNEKLFF.